The next 15 T cell receptor beta chains were all read from a single sample in a study of OX40 agonist ivuxolimab in advanced cancers. The data were produced by immunoSEQ multiplex PCR, yet TCRdb's version contains in-frame clones alone and is incomplete. The sample contains some 99,000 clones, about four fifths of which appear only once. This sample comprised CD4+ or CD8+ T cells sorted from blood, obtained in a trial of the OX40 agonist ivuxolimab. The receptors come from an adult with an advanced solid tumor such as melanoma, head and neck, liver or kidney cancer.

This clone showed up just once. The chain couples TRBV28 to TRBJ2-1; 8 bases match TRBD2. J gave up 8 bases and V 8 bases, and 17 bases lay outside the gene matches. Germline CDR1 and CDR2: MDHEN and SYDVKM. The CDR3 runs to 16 residues. The CDR3 sequence is CASRRGGLAQGDEQFF. The CDR3 nucleotides are TGTGCCAGCCGACGGGGGGGACTCGCCCAGGGTGATGAGCAGTTCTTC.

This clone was picked up a small number of times. The chain has TRBV6-5 and TRBJ1-1; D gene ambiguous. Germline V gene sequence: CDR1 MNHEY, CDR2 SVGAGI. Trimming stripped 7 bases from V and 5 bases from J, with 20 bases between. The CDR3 sequence is 15 residues long. The CDR3 DNA reads TGTGCCAGCACGAGTCTACAGAGATCGAGGACTGAAGCTTTCTTT. Residues: CASTSLQRSRTEAFF.

The chain carries TRBV7-2 and TRBJ2-5; 10 bases line up with TRBD2. The germline V gene has CDR1 SGHTA and CDR2 FQGNSA. This CDR3 has 14 amino acids. The CDR3 here is CATLTTSGMGTQYF. The CDR3 bases are TGTGCTACCCTTACAACTAGCGGGATGGGGACCCAGTACTTC.

The rearrangement links TRBV2 to TRBJ1-2; 7 bases fit TRBD1. The CDR3 totals 14 residues. V lost 6 bases, J lost 7 bases, and 11 bases stayed unmatched. Germline V gene sequence: CDR1 SNHLY, CDR2 FYNNEI. CDR3 sequence (DNA): TGTGCCAGCAGGGGGGACAGCCCTATGGGTGGCTACACCTTC. Its protein product is CASRGDSPMGGYTF.

The chain joins TRBV6-5 to TRBJ2-1; D is unresolved. CDR1 is MNHEY and CDR2 is SVGAGI in the germline V gene. Trimming left V 0 bases short and J 7 bases short, with 13 bases between. This CDR3 is built from 15 residues. The CDR3 protein is CASSYSRRENNEQFF. The CDR3 DNA reads as TGTGCCAGCAGTTACTCCCGACGCGAAAATAATGAGCAGTTCTTC.

V usage is TRBV6-5 and J usage is TRBJ1-5; possibly TRBD1 for D (5 bases). The CDR3 consists of 14 residues. Germline lookup yields CDR1 MNHEY and CDR2 SVGAGI. Trimming removed 7 bases from V and 0 bases from J, with 10 bases in between. The CDR3 sequence is CASIGQGSNQPQHF. The CDR3 bases are TGTGCCAGCATAGGGCAGGGTAGCAATCAGCCCCAGCATTTT.

The chain uses TRBV5-8 and TRBJ1-5; TRBD1 aligns across 10 bases. With V trimmed by 3 bases and J by 1 base, 4 bases remained unmatched. The CDR3 consists of 16 residues. Germline V CDR1 and CDR2: SGHTS, YDEGEE. CDR3 sequence reads: CASSSGTGASNQPQHF. The CDR3, as DNA: TGTGCCAGCAGCTCCGGGACAGGGGCGAGCAATCAGCCCCAGCATTTT. Together with reference TRBV5-8 and TRBJ1-5, the CDR3 gives the full variable domain: EAGVTQSPTHLIKTRGQQATLRCSPISGHTSVYWYQQALGLGLQFLLWYDEGEERNRGNFPPRFSGRQFPNYSSELNVNALELEDSALYLCASSSGTGASNQPQHFGDGTRLSIL.

The CDR3 DNA sequence: TGTGCCAGCAGCCCAACAGGGTGGGGTTCACCCCTCCACTTT. Its protein is CASSPTGWGSPLHF. This sequence joins TRBV7-2 and TRBJ1-6, with D perhaps matching TRBD1 (6 bases). From germline, CDR1 is SGHTA and CDR2 FQGNSA. The CDR3 loop spans 14 amino acids. The V and J ends lost 5 bases and 9 bases respectively, with 14 bases between them.

This clone was found a few times. The chain couples TRBV2 to TRBJ1-5, with D perhaps TRBD1 (6 bases). V was clipped by 2 bases and J by 7 bases, with 15 bases between them. This CDR3 spans 15 amino acids. CDR1 is SNHLY, CDR2 FYNNEI, per germline. CDR3 amino acids: CASSEQGNYEQPQHF. CDR3 DNA: TGTGCCAGCAGTGAACAGGGGAATTATGAACAGCCCCAGCATTTT. Drawing the rest from reference TRBV2 and TRBJ1-5, the complete variable domain is EPEVTQTPSHQVTQMGQEVILRCVPISNHLYFYWYRQILGQKVEFLVSFYNNEISEKSEIFDDQFSVERPDGSNFTLKIRSTKLEDSAMYFCASSEQGNYEQPQHFGDGTRLSIL.

V is TRBV7-9 and J is TRBJ2-5, with D unclear. CDR3 size: 13 residues. Trimming took off 1 base at V and 4 bases at J, with 7 bases between the two ends. CDR1 and CDR2 from the germline V gene are SEHNR and FQNEAQ (reference sequence). For the CDR3, the DNA is TGTGCCAGCAGCTTAGGACCGTTAGAGACCCAGTACTTC. Its translation: CASSLGPLETQYF.

This clone was seen a few times. This chain uses TRBV6-5 with TRBJ1-1; 7 bases agree with TRBD1. Unmatched junction bases numbered 11, after V lost 6 bases and J lost 4 bases. The CDR3 is 15 residues long. Germline V gives CDR1 MNHEY, CDR2 SVGAGI. CDR3 region: CASSLSGQSRTEAFF. The CDR3 nucleotides read TGTGCCAGCAGCCTCTCGGGACAGTCACGCACTGAAGCTTTCTTT.

The gene calls are TRBV6-5 and TRBJ2-7; D possibly corresponds to TRBD1 (5 bases). CDR1 MNHEY and CDR2 SVGAGI come from the germline V gene. CDR3 length equals 15 residues. V shed 5 bases and J shed 6 bases, with 20 bases lying between them. The CDR3 DNA is TGTGCCAGCAGTCTCAGGGCCCGAAGGACGGCCGAGCAGTACTTC. It is translated as CASSLRARRTAEQYF.

The CDR3 coding sequence is TGCGCCAGCAGCCAAGCATCATTCAAAAACATTCAGTACTTC. This translates into CASSQASFKNIQYF. This chain connects TRBV4-1 to TRBJ2-4; no reliable D call. V lost 1 base, J lost 3 bases, and 7 bases lay in between. CDR1 is MGHRA and CDR2 is YSYEKL in the germline V gene. The CDR3 totals 14 residues.

V is TRBV7-6 and J is TRBJ2-3; possibly TRBD2 for D (6 bases). This CDR3 has 15 residues. From germline, CDR1 is SGHVS and CDR2 FNYEAQ. V was trimmed by 6 bases and J by 1 base, leaving 14 bases between them. CDR3: CASSRDSIRTDTQYF. The CDR3 DNA is TGTGCCAGCAGTCGGGACTCGATACGCACAGATACGCAGTATTTT.

This chain links TRBV7-3 with TRBJ1-2; TRBD1 might be the D (5 bases). V was shortened by 0 bases and J by 8 bases, with 22 bases between the two germline ends. CDR1 is SGHTA and CDR2 is FQGTGA in the germline V gene. The CDR3 runs to 17 residues. As DNA, the CDR3 is TGTGCCAGCAGCTTAACCCCACCCGGGACGGCCGCGGGGGGCTACACCTTC. Protein product: CASSLTPPGTAAGGYTF.